This is a list of T cell receptor beta chains from one sample in a study of neurological immune-mediated disorders. TCRdb ran MiXCR on the 5' RACE reads and lists one entry per CDR3 protein. The sample holds about 66,000 distinct CDR3 sequences, about 4.9% seen once. The sample consisted of PBMCs. These receptors all come from a man younger than 45 with multiple sclerosis. Both conserved end residues are part of each CDR3. D genes are given only for firm matches. Not every row has a clone size; where given, it reads once, few, many or a size class.

d_gene	abundance	v_gene	j_gene	CDR3nt	CDR3aa
-	many	TRBV20-1	TRBJ2-3	TGCAGTGCTAGTGGGGGCCAGGGTACAGATACGCAGTATTTT	CSASGGQGTDTQYF
TRBD1	many	TRBV24-1	TRBJ2-3	TGTGCCACCAGTAGCCAAGGACAGGGATACGCAGATACGCAGTATTTT	CATSSQGQGYADTQYF
-	many	TRBV5-1	TRBJ2-6	TGCGCCAGCAGCTCCCAGTCTGGGGCCAACGTCCTGACTTTC	CASSSQSGANVLTF
-	few	TRBV15	TRBJ1-2	TGTGCCACCAGCCCAAAAGAAAGACCTAACTATGGCTACACCTTC	CATSPKERPNYGYTF
TRBD1	few	TRBV12-3/TRBV12-4	TRBJ1-5	TGTGCCAGCACCCGGGGACAGGGGGCTGGTCAGCCCCAGCATTTT	CASTRGQGAGQPQHF
TRBD1	many	TRBV4-1	TRBJ1-4	TGCGCCAGCAGCCAGGGACGGACAGGGGGCTTTGAAAAACTGTTTTTT	CASSQGRTGGFEKLFF
-	many	TRBV28	TRBJ1-2	TGTGCCACATACGGGATTAACTATGGCTACACCTTC	CATYGINYGYTF
-	many	TRBV3-1	TRBJ2-3	TGTGCCAGCAGCCACCCAGGGGCGGCAGATACGCAGTATTTT	CASSHPGAADTQYF
-	many	TRBV6-5	TRBJ1-5	TGTGCCAGCAGTCCCTGGGCGGGAAATCAGCCCCAGCATTTT	CASSPWAGNQPQHF
-	many	TRBV28	TRBJ2-2	TGTGCCAGCAGTTTCGGCCAGGGATACACCGGGGAGCTGTTTTTT	CASSFGQGYTGELFF
TRBD1	-	TRBV5-1	TRBJ1-1	TGCGCCAGCAGCTTGGATTGGACAGGCTTGAACACTGAAGCTTTCTTT	CASSLDWTGLNTEAFF
-	-	TRBV20-1	TRBJ2-1	TGCAGTGCTAGAGAAATGAAGGCGGGCCCCTACAATGAGCAGTTCTTC	CSAREMKAGPYNEQFF
-	many	TRBV5-5	TRBJ1-1	TGTGCCAGCAGCTACCTTCTCCGGACAAGCACTGAAGCTTTCTTT	CASSYLLRTSTEAFF
TRBD1	-	TRBV11-2	TRBJ1-2	TGTGCCAGCAGCCGTAGACTGAGGACAGGGGGCTTCTATGGCTACACCTTC	CASSRRLRTGGFYGYTF
-	few	TRBV20-1	TRBJ2-1	TGCAGTGCCCCTGGGGCACCCTCCTACAATGAGCAGTTCTTC	CSAPGAPSYNEQFF
-	many	TRBV27	TRBJ2-1	TGTGCCAGCAGTTTAGAAGGGCAGGAGGAAGATGAGCAGTTCTTC	CASSLEGQEEDEQFF
TRBD1	many	TRBV12-3/TRBV12-4	TRBJ2-3	TGTGCCAGCAGTGTCCGGACAGGGCTGTTCACAGATACGCAGTATTTT	CASSVRTGLFTDTQYF
-	many	TRBV4-2	TRBJ1-2	TGTGCCAGCAGCCAGAGGAGCCAAAACTATGGCTACACCTTC	CASSQRSQNYGYTF
-	-	TRBV15	TRBJ1-5	TGTGCCACCAGCAGAGGTCCACAGGGCGGCAATCAGCCCCAGCATTTT	CATSRGPQGGNQPQHF
-	many	TRBV5-5	TRBJ2-2	TGTGCCAGCAGCGTTGATGGGGGCCGGAACACCGGGGAGCTGTTTTTT	CASSVDGGRNTGELFF
TRBD2	many	TRBV12-3/TRBV12-4	TRBJ2-1	TGTGCCAGCAGACTAGCGGGGGGGTACAATGAGCAGTTCTTC	CASRLAGGYNEQFF
-	many	TRBV20-1	TRBJ2-5	TGCAGTTCCCCTCGGACAGCTGAAGAGACCCAGTACTTC	CSSPRTAEETQYF
TRBD1	many	TRBV6-2/TRBV6-3	TRBJ1-2	TGTGCCAGCAGTAATCGACAGGGGGTGAACTATGGCTACACCTTC	CASSNRQGVNYGYTF
-	few	TRBV18	TRBJ2-7	TGTGCCAGCTCACAGACGGATACCTACGAGCAGTACTTC	CASSQTDTYEQYF
TRBD1	few	TRBV5-1	TRBJ1-2	TGCGCCAGCAGGGAAGGGGGCTCGGGCTCCTATGGCTACACCTTC	CASREGGSGSYGYTF
-	-	TRBV20-1	TRBJ2-7	TGCAGTGCTAGATCGCCCCGGGAAAGGGTCTACGAGCAGTACTTC	CSARSPRERVYEQYF
-	many	TRBV7-9	TRBJ1-2	TGTGCCAGCAGTTTCCAGGGTTCGGGCTATGGCTACACCTTC	CASSFQGSGYGYTF
-	many	TRBV20-1	TRBJ1-2	TGCAGTGCTTCCGGGCTCTCCCTTCACACCTTC	CSASGLSLHTF
-	many	TRBV5-6	TRBJ1-6	TGTGCCAGCAGCTTCGGCCCAGACAGCAATTCACCCCTCCACTTT	CASSFGPDSNSPLHF
-	-	TRBV20-1	TRBJ1-5	TGCAGTGCCCTTCAAAGATCCTCTAGCAATCAGCCCCAGCATTTT	CSALQRSSSNQPQHF
-	many	TRBV6-6	TRBJ1-1	TGTGCCAGCAGTTACTCGATGGGGACGGGTGAAGCTTTCTTT	CASSYSMGTGEAFF
-	many	TRBV24-1	TRBJ2-6	TGTGCCACCAGTGACCCAGGGGTTACTGGGGCCAACGTCCTGACTTTC	CATSDPGVTGANVLTF
TRBD1	many	TRBV11-2	TRBJ1-1	TGTGCCAGCAGCTTAGGGAAAGGGGGCAGGACTGAAGCTTTCTTT	CASSLGKGGRTEAFF
-	many	TRBV10-3	TRBJ2-3	TGTGCCATCAGTCGAGCTGGGGAATCCCCCCACGATACGCAGTATTTT	CAISRAGESPHDTQYF
-	many	TRBV7-9	TRBJ2-7	TGTGCCAGCAGCTTACCCAGCTCAGAGCAGTACTTC	CASSLPSSEQYF
-	-	TRBV5-1	TRBJ1-4	TGCGCCAGCAGCTTGTCGGACAGCAATGAAAAACTGTTTTTT	CASSLSDSNEKLFF
-	many	TRBV5-6	TRBJ1-1	TGTGCCAGCAGCGACCAGAGGATAACTGAAGCTTTCTTT	CASSDQRITEAFF
TRBD1	many	TRBV5-1	TRBJ2-1	TGCGCCAGCAGCGGGGGACAGGGGGCCCACAATGAGCAGTTCTTC	CASSGGQGAHNEQFF
-	many	TRBV3-1	TRBJ1-3	TGTGCCAGCAGCCAAGGGGCAGGTAGCTCTGGAAACACCATATATTTT	CASSQGAGSSGNTIYF
TRBD1	few	TRBV11-2	TRBJ1-1	TGTGCCAGCAGCCCGAGTCCGGGACAGCCCCTGAACACTGAAGCTTTCTTT	CASSPSPGQPLNTEAFF
-	many	TRBV2	TRBJ2-1	TGTGCCAGCAGTACCGACGGTTACAATGAGCAGTTCTTC	CASSTDGYNEQFF